Listed below are T cell receptor beta chains from one sample, sequenced in a study of immune aging and cytomegalovirus after organ transplant. TCRdb processed the single-cell sequencing reads anew with MiXCR; each CDR3 protein has one entry. The data show more than 20,000 distinct CDR3 sequences, 35% to 40% seen once. These receptors lack a known antigen. Sequenced here: CMV peptide-activated CD4+ and CD8+ T cells sorted from blood, sampled at five time points, pooled. The receptors come from a female donor who had a heart transplant and CMV viremia. Both conserved end residues are part of each CDR3. The D gene is left open where the match is weak. The listing skips clone size in some rows; elsewhere it reads once, few, many or a size class.

J gene | clone size | D gene | V gene | CDR3 DNA | CDR3 protein
TRBJ2-5 | few | . | TRBV28 | TGTGCCAGCCGGAGCGGAGGTAAAGAGACCCAGTACTTC | CASRSGGKETQYF
TRBJ2-7 | many | TRBD2 | TRBV5-1 | TGCGCCAGCAGCTTTAGCGGGAGCGAGCAGTACTTC | CASSFSGSEQYF
TRBJ2-7 | . | . | TRBV4-3 | TGCGCCAGCAGCCAAGAGGGAGAGGGTTACGAGCAGTACTTC | CASSQEGEGYEQYF
TRBJ2-7 | few | . | TRBV6-1 | TGTGCCAGCAGTAAAACCTGGACACCCTACGAGCAGTACTTC | CASSKTWTPYEQYF
TRBJ1-2 | many | . | TRBV7-2 | TGTGCCAGCAGCTTAGACAGCTATGGCTACACCTTC | CASSLDSYGYTF
TRBJ2-2 | few | TRBD2 | TRBV7-6 | TGTGCCAGCAGCTCTAGCGGGGGGGCCACCGGGGAGCTGTTTTTT | CASSSSGGATGELFF
TRBJ1-1 | few | . | TRBV10-3 | TGTGCCATCAGTCCCTTGGGGGGGGCGAGCACTGAAGCTTTCTTT | CAISPLGGASTEAFF
TRBJ1-5 | few | TRBD1 | TRBV6-5 | TGTGCCAGCAGGACAGGGATTGGTCAGCCCCAGCATTTT | CASRTGIGQPQHF
TRBJ2-1 | few | . | TRBV6-5 | TGTGCCAGCAGACGGGTAGCCTTCTACAATGAGCAGTTCTTC | CASRRVAFYNEQFF
TRBJ2-3 | few | . | TRBV6-5 | TGTGCCAGCGCTTTGGGGGGACCAGATACGCAGTATTTT | CASALGGPDTQYF
TRBJ2-1 | few | TRBD1 | TRBV29-1 | TGCAGCACCGAGCGTCGGGACAGGGCCTACAATGAGCAGTTCTTC | CSTERRDRAYNEQFF
TRBJ2-1 | . | . | TRBV5-5 | TGTGCCAGCAGCAGGACTAGCAGGGACAGGAGTGAACAGTTCTTC | CASSRTSRDRSEQFF
TRBJ1-3 | many | TRBD1 | TRBV3-1 | TGTGCCAGCAGCCACCATGACAGGGCGGGAAACACCATATATTTT | CASSHHDRAGNTIYF
TRBJ2-3 | few | TRBD1 | TRBV5-1 | TGCGCCAGCAGCTGGGACAGGGAACGAGATACGCAGTATTTT | CASSWDRERDTQYF
TRBJ2-2 | . | . | TRBV6-5 | TGTGCCAGCACGGCGAGAGCGGCCGGGGAGCTGTTTTTT | CASTARAAGELFF
TRBJ1-6 | few | . | TRBV25-1 | TGTGCCAGCAGTGTTCCGGGATTAGAATCACCCCTCCACTTT | CASSVPGLESPLHF
TRBJ2-3 | . | TRBD2 | TRBV27 | TGTGCCAGCAGTTTCCGGTTAGGCAGGGACTACGCAGATACGCAGTATTTT | CASSFRLGRDYADTQYF
TRBJ2-1 | . | TRBD2 | TRBV7-9 | TGTGCCAGCAGCGCCGGGACTAGCGCCCACAATGAGCAGTTCTTC | CASSAGTSAHNEQFF
TRBJ2-3 | . | . | TRBV7-2 | TGTGCCAGCAGCTTAGCGGGGGTGAGCACAGATACGCAGTATTTT | CASSLAGVSTDTQYF
TRBJ2-7 | many | TRBD2 | TRBV7-2 | TGTGCCAGCAGCCCCCTCTCGAGGGGAGGGTTCGAGCAGTACTTC | CASSPLSRGGFEQYF
TRBJ1-1 | many | . | TRBV7-9 | TGTGCCAGCAGCTCCCTCGGAGGGACCACTGAAGCTTTCTTT | CASSSLGGTTEAFF
TRBJ2-2 | . | . | TRBV30 | TGTGCCTGGAGTGCCCCAAGGAGGGACACCGGGGAGCTGTTTTTT | CAWSAPRRDTGELFF
TRBJ2-1 | few | TRBD2 | TRBV15 | TGTGCCACCAGCAGAGGGCTCCGGGGTAGCGGGAGGCGAAATGAGCAGTTCTTC | CATSRGLRGSGRRNEQFF
TRBJ2-1 | medium-sized | . | TRBV13 | TGTGCCAGCAGCTCCCGTTTTATAGGCTCCTACAATGAGCAGTTCTTC | CASSSRFIGSYNEQFF
TRBJ2-7 | few | . | TRBV5-6 | TGTGCCAGCAGCTTGTTGAACTACGAGCAGTACTTC | CASSLLNYEQYF
TRBJ2-7 | few | . | TRBV10-3 | TGTGCCATCAGTGATAGGCAGCAATCCGAGCAGTACTTC | CAISDRQQSEQYF
TRBJ1-6 | few | . | TRBV6-1 | TGTGCCAGCAGTGGCGTTGGCCTTGATCTTTCACCCCTCCACTTT | CASSGVGLDLSPLHF
TRBJ1-2 | . | . | TRBV6-2/TRBV6-3 | TGTGCCAGCAGTAAAGGACAGTCCTATGGCTACACCTTC | CASSKGQSYGYTF
TRBJ1-2 | . | . | TRBV18 | TGTGCCAGCTCACCCGGGGGCATGGACTGTGGCTACGCCTTC | CASSPGGMDCGYAF
TRBJ2-3 | medium-sized | . | TRBV20-1 | TGCAGTGCTAGAGATTTGCGGTCCGGCCTCGCAGATACGCAGTATTTT | CSARDLRSGLADTQYF
TRBJ2-1 | many | . | TRBV5-1 | TGCGCCAGCAGCTTGGGGTCGGCCAATGAGCAGTTCTTC | CASSLGSANEQFF
TRBJ2-1 | many | TRBD2 | TRBV5-1 | TGCGCCAGCACCAACATAGCGGGAGGCAATGAGCAGTTCTTC | CASTNIAGGNEQFF
TRBJ2-1 | . | TRBD2 | TRBV5-1 | TGCGCCAGCAGCCCGACTAGCGGGGGATACAATGAGCAGTTCTTC | CASSPTSGGYNEQFF
TRBJ1-1 | medium-sized | TRBD1 | TRBV12-3/TRBV12-4 | TGTGCCAGCAGACCAGACAGGGCGGGTCGAGCTTTCTTT | CASRPDRAGRAFF
TRBJ1-2 | few | . | TRBV20-1 | TGCAGTACCCCGACAGAAGCCTATGGCTACACCTTC | CSTPTEAYGYTF
TRBJ1-2 | . | . | TRBV7-9 | TGTGCCAGCAACCCACAGGCCGGAGGCTACACCTTC | CASNPQAGGYTF
TRBJ2-4 | medium-sized | . | TRBV28 | TGTGCCAGCAGTTTACAGGGGAAAAACATTCAGTACTTC | CASSLQGKNIQYF
TRBJ1-6 | many | . | TRBV11-2 | TGTGCCAGCAGCTTAGGTGGCAGGGTAAATTCACCCCTCCACTTT | CASSLGGRVNSPLHF
TRBJ2-7 | . | TRBD2 | TRBV10-2 | TGCGCCAGCACCCCGGGTAGCGGGAGTTTTAAGCAGTACTTC | CASTPGSGSFKQYF
TRBJ2-2 | many | . | TRBV5-1 | TGCGCCAGCAGCTTGACGGGCGGAGGCACCGGGGAGCTGTTTTTT | CASSLTGGGTGELFF
TRBJ1-5 | few | . | TRBV19 | TGTGCCAGTAGCTTCTACAGACGGGGGGATCAGCCCCAGCATTTT | CASSFYRRGDQPQHF
TRBJ2-3 | few | . | TRBV4-3 | TGCGCCAGCAGCCCGTCAGGATCAGCACTAGCCCTTTCCACAGATACGCAGTATTTT | CASSPSGSALALSTDTQYF
TRBJ1-1 | . | TRBD1 | TRBV19 | TGTGCCAGTAGTAGACAGGGCGTCTCCACTGAAGCTTTCTTT | CASSRQGVSTEAFF
TRBJ2-3 | . | . | TRBV5-1 | TGCGCCGGCAGCTTGGAAGGCGTGGGAGCCAGAGATACGCAGTATTTT | CAGSLEGVGARDTQYF
TRBJ2-1 | few | . | TRBV6-1 | TGTGCCAGCAGTTTCTTGAACCGTCCGAGTTTTAGGGAGGAGATCTACAATGAGCAGTTCTTC | CASSFLNRPSFREEIYNEQFF
TRBJ2-2 | . | . | TRBV5-1 | TGCGCCAGCAGCCACCCAGGGTTCGGGGAGCTGTTTTTT | CASSHPGFGELFF
TRBJ1-2 | . | TRBD1 | TRBV5-4 | TGTGCCAGCAGCTTGGGATGGACAGGGGGCGACTATGGCTACACCTTC | CASSLGWTGGDYGYTF
TRBJ2-1 | medium-sized | . | TRBV20-1 | TGCAGTGCTATTCAACTAAATTCTGGCAATGAGCAGTTCTTC | CSAIQLNSGNEQFF
TRBJ2-6 | . | . | TRBV20-1 | TGCAGTGCTAGAGTGGGGAGCTCTGGGGCCAACGTCCTGACTTTC | CSARVGSSGANVLTF
TRBJ2-1 | many | TRBD2 | TRBV6-4 | TGTGCCAGCAGTGACTCTAGCGGGAATTACAATGAGCAGTTCTTC | CASSDSSGNYNEQFF
TRBJ1-6 | . | TRBD1 | TRBV11-2 | TGTGACAGCCGGGGACAGAATAATTCACCCCTCCACTTC | CDSRGQNNSPLHF
TRBJ1-5 | medium-sized | . | TRBV20-1 | TGCAGTGCCGCGACGGACGTCAATCAGCCCCAGCATTTT | CSAATDVNQPQHF
TRBJ1-5 | . | . | TRBV27 | TGTGCCAGCAGTTTTGGGGGTTTTCCCAATCAGCCCCAGCATTTT | CASSFGGFPNQPQHF
TRBJ2-3 | . | TRBD1 | TRBV20-1 | TGCAGTGCTATTCACACAGGGGAGAGCACAGATACGCAGTATTTT | CSAIHTGESTDTQYF
TRBJ2-7 | many | . | TRBV12-3/TRBV12-4 | TGTGCCAGCAGTTTTTCTGGGTATTCATCCGAGCAGTACTTC | CASSFSGYSSEQYF
TRBJ1-4 | . | TRBD1 | TRBV29-1 | TGCGGCGCCTACAGGGGGCGAAAACTGTCTTTT | CGAYRGRKLSF
TRBJ2-1 | medium-sized | . | TRBV5-5 | TGTGCCAGCAGCCCCCCCCAGGGCGATGAGCAGTTCTTC | CASSPPQGDEQFF
TRBJ2-3 | few | . | TRBV6-2/TRBV6-3 | TGTGCCAGCAGACCCAACAGGGCACATGGCACAGATACGCAGTATTTT | CASRPNRAHGTDTQYF
TRBJ2-3 | . | . | TRBV3-1 | TGTGCCAGCAGCCAAGGTCCTACGGGTACGCAGTATTTT | CASSQGPTGTQYF